This T cell receptor beta chain was identified during a study of OX40 agonist ivuxolimab in advanced cancers. Trimming took 5 bases from V and 7 from J; bases not matched to a gene: 7. This CDR3 has 15 amino acids. The germline gives CDR1 SGHVS, CDR2 FNYEAQ. By proportion, this clone is medium-sized (0.01 to 0.1%). Data came from immunoSEQ multiplex PCR; TCRdb stores just in-frame clones and leaves some out. The sample carries tens of thousands of clones, approximately 83% recorded once. Source: CD4+ or CD8+ T cells sorted from blood, taken in a trial of the OX40 agonist ivuxolimab. V usage is TRBV7-6 and J usage is TRBJ1-6, with 8 nucleotides matching TRBD1. This receptor was identified in an adult with an advanced solid tumor such as melanoma, head and neck, liver or kidney cancer. The CDR3 DNA reads TGTGCCAGCAGCCCAAGGACAGGGAGGAATTCACCCCTCCACTTT. It translates to CASSPRTGRNSPLHF.